The T cell receptor beta chain under discussion was sequenced for a study of T cells in Graves' hyperthyroidism and ophthalmopathy. The CDR3 sequence is 14 residues long. Germline assignment: CDR1 MNHNY and CDR2 SVGAGI (reference sequence). J was trimmed by 3 bases and V by 5 bases; bases with no gene match: 5. There are many counts of this clonotype. Patients with uncontrolled infections, other autoimmune diseases, pregnancy or lactation were excluded. The source material, RNA transcripts, was used to amplify TCR beta CDR3 regions. The HTBI primer set served for first-round RT-PCR of the TCR CDR3. TCRdb reanalysed the multiplex PCR reads using MiXCR and keeps one entry per CDR3 protein. In the table there are about 560,000 distinct CDR3 sequences, 40% to 55% of which are singletons.

This TCR derives from a woman in her late teens or twenties with Graves' hyperthyroidism. What was sequenced was peripheral blood or thyroid tissue (not recorded which). This chain joins TRBV6-6 and TRBJ2-5, with TRBD2 matching 8 bases. The CDR3, as DNA: TGTGCCAGCAGTGCGAGCGGGAGAGAAGAGACCCAGTACTTC. This gives the protein CASSASGREETQYF.